This TCR beta chain came from a study of CD8 T cells in Susac syndrome. Germline CDR1 DFQATT, CDR2 SNEGSKA (reference sequence). This CDR3 spans 12 amino acids. Reverse transcription used 0.5 to 1 ug RNA and random hexamers. Multiplex PCR with immunoSEQ amplified the TCR beta CDR3 across 54 Vbeta and 13 Jbeta. From the immunoSEQ multiplex PCR reads, TCRdb called clonotypes with MiXCR, one entry per CDR3 protein. The table shows 69,000 or so distinct CDR3 sequences, with roughly 94% occurring only once. Study-wide results and caveats: In its TCR sequencing and HLA analysis, the study acknowledged that the number of individuals was relatively small.

Sequencing of TCR beta, carried out with a high-throughput approach, was applied to CD8+ and CD4+ T cells from the blood. Control patients had untreated stable or active relapsing-remitting multiple sclerosis by revised McDonald criteria. Notes on this clonotype: What it binds is not known. An end of the junction differs from the germline gene, which may be a read error.

The sequenced sample was CD8+ T cells from PBMCs. This rearrangement joins TRBV20-1 to TRBJ2-7, with D tentatively TRBD1 or TRBD2 (6 bases each). This receptor was taken from a human donor with multiple sclerosis. The CDR3 DNA is TGCAGTGCGAGAGGGGGGTCCTACGAGCAGTACTTC. It is translated as CSARGGSYEQYF.